These 30 T cell receptor beta chains were sequenced from one sample in a study of early T cells in non-severe SARS-CoV-2 infection (dated by TCRdb to the early 2020s). Receptor libraries were prepared by 5' RACE. Sequenced on a NextSeq 500. Starting from the raw public reads, TCRdb applied fastp trimming at Q25, assembled clones with MiXCR and retained in-frame beta chains. Rows are combined by CDR3 protein, so each entry shows the most common genes and DNA. A total of tens of thousands of distinct CDR3 sequences appear in this sample, around 3% of them only once. The leading ten clones occupy roughly 0.7% of the sample. The sample comprised whole blood. The origin of the receptors is an adult who was a healthcare worker with PCR-confirmed SARS-CoV-2 infection or an uninfected control (not recorded which).

There are many counts of this clonotype. The chain is built from TRBV7-9 and TRBJ1-6, with D tentatively TRBD1 (6 bases). The CDR3 extends over 13 amino acids. From germline, CDR1 is SEHNR and CDR2 FQNEAQ (reference sequence). Trimming took 4 bases from V and 10 from J, leaving 11 bases between them. CDR3 sequence (DNA): TGTGCCAGCAGCTCCAGGGGATCGTCACCCCTCCACTTT. Protein: CASSSRGSSPLHF.

By frequency in the sample, this clonotype is medium-sized. The chain joins TRBV7-2 to TRBJ2-2, with a weak D call TRBD2 (6 bases). The V gene's germline CDR1 is SGHTA and CDR2 FQGNSA. V lost 3 bases and J lost 6, with 8 bases in between. The CDR3 runs 13 residues. DNA of the CDR3: TGTGCCAGCAGCTTTACGGGGGCCGGGGAGCTGTTTTTT. Amino acid sequence: CASSFTGAGELFF.

This clonotype has a count of ten or more. The chain has TRBV29-1 and TRBJ2-3; 12 bases agree with TRBD2. Unmatched junction bases numbered 4, after V lost 5 bases and J lost 4 bases. The CDR3 covers 14 residues. Looked up from germline, CDR1 is SQVTM and CDR2 is ANQGSEA. CDR3 nucleotides: TGCAGCGTTATACTAGCGGGGGGCCCAGATACGCAGTATTTT. Its protein is CSVILAGGPDTQYF.

The chain links TRBV3-1 to TRBJ1-1, with D unresolved. This CDR3 comprises 13 residues. CDR1 and CDR2 (germline): LGHDT, YNNKEL (reference sequence). Trimming took 4 bases from V and 1 from J, leaving 7 bases between them. The DNA for the CDR3 is TGTGCCAGCAGCCGGAACGAGAACACTGAAGCTTTCTTT. Its protein is CASSRNENTEAFF. The whole variable domain, filled in from reference TRBV3-1 and TRBJ1-1, reads DTAVSQTPKYLVTQMGNDKSIKCEQNLGHDTMYWYKQDSKKFLKIMFSYNNKELIINETVPNRFSPKSPDKAHLNLHINSLELGDSAVYFCASSRNENTEAFFGQGTRLTVV.

This clonotype was seen repeatedly, ten times or more. The chain joins TRBV9 to TRBJ2-3; unclear D gene. Trimming took 4 bases from V and 2 from J, leaving 23 bases between them. This CDR3 has 18 amino acids. Germline assignment: CDR1 SGDLS and CDR2 YYNGEE. DNA of the CDR3: TGTGCCAGCAGCCCGACGACCAGTTGGGCCTATGACACAGATACGCAGTATTTT. This translates into CASSPTTSWAYDTDTQYF.

At least ten counts were recorded for this clonotype. The CDR3 reads CASMMDRGPAFF. The CDR3 DNA follows: TGTGCCAGTATGATGGACAGGGGCCCTGCTTTCTTT. The genes are TRBV19 and TRBJ1-1, with TRBD1 identical over 9 bases. Germline CDR1 is LNHDA and CDR2 is SQIVND (reference sequence). The V and J ends lost 7 bases and 11 bases, in that order; junction bases with no gene match: 8. The CDR3 is 12 residues long. The entire variable domain, with the rest obtained from reference TRBV19 and TRBJ1-1, is as follows: DGGITQSPKYLFRKEGQNVTLSCEQNLNHDAMYWYRQDPGQGLRLIYYSQIVNDFQKGDIAEGYSVSREKKESFPLTVTSAQKNPTAFYLCASMMDRGPAFFGQGTRLTVV.

This clonotype was recorded at least ten times. The V gene is TRBV2, the J gene TRBJ1-3; TRBD1 is a possible D gene (6 bases). V was trimmed by 3 bases and J by 6 bases, leaving 15 bases between them. The germline V gene encodes CDR1 SNHLY and CDR2 FYNNEI. The CDR3 consists of 15 residues. The CDR3 nucleotides read TGTGCCAGCAGTGAGGACAGTCCGCTCGCAAACACCATATATTTT. Translation: CASSEDSPLANTIYF.

This clonotype was counted at least ten times. This chain connects TRBV19 to TRBJ2-1, with D possibly TRBD2 on 6 matching bases. Germline CDR1 and CDR2: LNHDA and SQIVND (reference sequence). With 2 bases removed from V and 3 bases from J, the gap between germline ends came to 11 bases. This CDR3 has 15 residues. The CDR3 DNA reads as TGTGCCAGTAGTATACAGCCGGGAGTCTACAATGAGCAGTTCTTC. It translates to CASSIQPGVYNEQFF.

This clonotype was seen many times. This sequence joins TRBV2 and TRBJ2-6; D is possibly TRBD2 (5 bases). Germline values: CDR1 SNHLY, CDR2 FYNNEI. This CDR3 has 16 amino acids. Trimming left V 8 bases short and J 0 bases short, with 14 bases between. The CDR3 loop reads CASGAYTSSGANVLTF. Here the CDR3 DNA reads TGTGCCAGCGGTGCGTATACTAGCTCTGGGGCCAACGTCCTGACTTTC.

The CDR3 DNA reads as TGCAGCGCCACACACGGGACTAGCGTTCAAGAGACCCAGTACTTC. Residues: CSATHGTSVQETQYF. J is TRBJ2-5 and V is TRBV20-1, with 10 bases identical to TRBD2. Per germline, CDR1 DFQATT and CDR2 SNEGSKA (reference sequence). The CDR3 totals 15 residues.

This clonotype was counted at least ten times. The gene calls are TRBV9 and TRBJ1-2; tentatively, D is TRBD1 (6 bases). Germline lookup yields CDR1 SGDLS and CDR2 YYNGEE. The CDR3 has 14 residues. V was pared by 2 bases and J by 5 bases, with 13 bases between. DNA for the CDR3: TGTGCCAGCAGCGTGGGGGGCATTGGGTATGGCTACACCTTC. Encoded protein: CASSVGGIGYGYTF.

This clonotype was observed many times. The gene calls are TRBV7-8 and TRBJ1-1; D gene uncertain. Trimming shortened V by 2 bases and J by 0 bases, and 7 bases separated the two germline ends. This CDR3 has 14 residues. Germline CDR1 SGHVS, CDR2 FQNEAQ. The CDR3: CASSLLDMNTEAFF. In DNA form, the CDR3 reads TGTGCCAGCAGCTTACTAGACATGAACACTGAAGCTTTCTTT.

This clonotype was picked up a small number of times. The chain links TRBV3-1 to TRBJ2-1, with 9 bases that match TRBD2. V was pared by 7 bases and J by 6 bases, with 10 bases of the junction left unmatched. Germline CDR1 and CDR2: LGHDT and YNNKEL (reference sequence). CDR3 length: 15 amino acids. This chain's CDR3 is CASTRRGGQVNEQFF. As DNA, the CDR3 is TGTGCCAGCACCAGGCGGGGGGGGCAAGTCAATGAGCAGTTCTTC.

This clonotype has a handful of counts. The CDR3 sequence is CAWSVLGRATEAFF. CDR3 DNA sequence: TGTGCCTGGAGTGTACTTGGCAGGGCGACTGAAGCTTTCTTT. The rearrangement links TRBV30 to TRBJ1-1; TRBD1 is a possible D gene (5 bases). Germline V gives CDR1 GTSNPN, CDR2 SVGIG (reference sequence). Trimming took 0 bases from V and 5 from J, leaving 13 bases between them. The CDR3 totals 14 residues.

This clonotype appeared many times. The rearrangement links TRBV6-2 or TRBV6-3 to TRBJ1-2; possibly TRBD1 for D (5 bases). Trimming stripped 10 bases from V and 8 bases from J, with 14 bases between. This CDR3 comprises 11 residues. The germline V gene encodes CDR1 MNHEY and CDR2 SVGEGT. The CDR3 region has the DNA TGTGCCATTAATCAGGGCGACGGCTACACCTTC. Its protein product is CAINQGDGYTF.

In this sample, this clonotype turned up many times. The chain recombines TRBV5-1 with TRBJ2-5, with D perhaps TRBD2 (5 bases). The CDR3 spans 13 residues. V shed 2 bases and J shed 5 bases, with 10 bases lying between them. CDR1 and CDR2 from the germline V gene are SGHRS and YFSETQ. This CDR3 reads CASSFRPGETQYF. In DNA, the CDR3 is TGCGCCAGCAGCTTTAGACCGGGGGAGACCCAGTACTTC.

This clonotype was seen repeatedly, ten times or more. The V gene is TRBV24-1, the J gene TRBJ2-1; 7 positions agree with TRBD1. Losses at the gene ends were 4 bases for V and 3 bases for J; bases not matched to a gene: 8. The CDR3 length is 16 residues. Germline CDR1 is KGHDR and CDR2 is SFDVKD. DNA of the CDR3: TGTGCCACCAGTGAAAATACCGGGACAGACTACAATGAGCAGTTCTTC. Amino acids: CATSENTGTDYNEQFF.

This clonotype was observed many times. The rearrangement links TRBV18 to TRBJ2-1; D gene ambiguous. CDR3 size: 18 residues. V was trimmed by 5 bases and J by 5 bases, leaving 25 bases between them. Germline CDR1 KGHSH, CDR2 LQKENI. The CDR3 DNA reads as TGTGCCAGCTCAGAGAAGGACCAGGCAGGCCCACGAAACAATGAGCAGTTCTTC. Protein sequence: CASSEKDQAGPRNNEQFF.

This clonotype was detected many times. The chain couples TRBV11-2 to TRBJ2-6; D gene uncertain. The CDR3 has 14 amino acids. Trimming took 5 bases from V and 3 from J, leaving 8 bases between them. Germline-derived CDR1 and CDR2 are SGHAT and FQNNGV. CDR3 protein: CASSPSFGANVLTF. CDR3 DNA sequence: TGTGCCAGCAGCCCTAGTTTTGGGGCCAACGTCCTGACTTTC.

This chain uses TRBV6-6 with TRBJ1-5, with 7 bases matching TRBD1. Germline V lookup: CDR1 MNHNY, CDR2 SVGAGI (reference sequence). This CDR3 has 14 amino acids. V shed 8 bases and J 0 bases; nucleotides not matched to a gene: 4. CDR3 coding DNA: TGTGCCAGCTCACAGGGGAATAGCAATCAGCCCCAGCATTTT. Its translation is CASSQGNSNQPQHF.

By sample fraction, this clonotype is medium-sized. V usage is TRBV30 and J usage is TRBJ1-2; no clear D. This CDR3 spans 13 amino acids. Trimming pared 4 bases from V and 4 bases from J, leaving 13 bases between. CDR1 and CDR2 from the germline V gene are GTSNPN and SVGIG (reference sequence). The CDR3 DNA follows: TGTGCCTGGACCGCCCAGGACCTCTATGGCTACACCTTC. Protein: CAWTAQDLYGYTF.

This clonotype was detected ten times or more. The V gene is TRBV29-1, the J gene TRBJ1-2; TRBD1 matches at 11 bases. Per the germline V gene, CDR1 is SQVTM and CDR2 is ANQGSEA. Trimming at V came to 5 bases and at J to 4 bases, leaving 3 bases not matched to a gene. The CDR3 runs to 13 residues. The CDR3 nucleotides are TGCAGCGTTTCCGGGACAGGGGGCTATGGCTACACCTTC. It is translated as CSVSGTGGYGYTF. Filled out from reference TRBV29-1 and TRBJ1-2, the complete variable domain reads SAVISQKPSRDICQRGTSLTIQCQVDSQVTMMFWYRQQPGQSLTLIATANQGSEATYESGFVIDKFPISRPNLTFSTLTVSNMSPEDSSIYLCSVSGTGGYGYTFGSGTRLTVV.

This chain links TRBV7-6 with TRBJ2-3, with 7 bases fitting TRBD2. V lost 5 bases and J lost 0; bases outside the gene matches: 2. Germline V CDR1 and CDR2: SGHVS, FNYEAQ. This CDR3 comprises 14 residues. The CDR3 DNA is TGTGCCAGCAGCCCCGGGGGGAGCACAGATACGCAGTATTTT. Its translation: CASSPGGSTDTQYF.

This clonotype was detected ten times or more. The J gene is TRBJ2-2, the V gene TRBV30; D may be TRBD1 (5 bases). CDR1 and CDR2 (germline): GTSNPN, SVGIG (reference sequence). The CDR3 loop spans 13 amino acids. The V and J ends lost 1 base and 6 bases respectively, with 9 bases between them. CDR3 sequence: CAWSDVRAGELFF. Here the CDR3 DNA reads TGTGCCTGGAGTGATGTCAGGGCCGGGGAGCTGTTTTTT.

In this sample, this clonotype turned up a few times. This chain uses TRBV18 with TRBJ2-7, with no clear D. The CDR3 covers 12 residues. V was cut by 4 bases and J by 7 bases, with 11 bases left in between. The germline CDR1 and CDR2 sequences are KGHSH and LQKENI. The CDR3 reads CASSRTLGEQYV. The CDR3 region has the DNA TGTGCCAGCTCACGCACCCTAGGGGAGCAGTACGTC.

This clonotype has ten or more counts. The chain has TRBV11-3 and TRBJ2-1; tentatively, D is TRBD1 (5 bases). The germline V gene encodes CDR1 SGHNT and CDR2 YENEEA. The CDR3 is made up of 13 amino acids. Trimming removed 2 bases from V and 5 bases from J, with 7 bases in between. For the CDR3, the DNA is TGTGCCAGCAGCTTAACAGGAAACAATGAGCAGTTCTTC. This translates into CASSLTGNNEQFF.

This clonotype was seen more than once but under ten times. This chain joins TRBV10-1 and TRBJ2-7; 8 bases line up with TRBD1. Germline lookup yields CDR1 WNHNN and CDR2 SYGVQD (reference sequence). The CDR3 covers 17 residues. With V trimmed by 6 bases and J by 3 bases, 16 bases remained unmatched. CDR3 protein: CASRPKDRGRMDYEQYV. The DNA for the CDR3 is TGCGCCAGCAGACCGAAAGACAGGGGAAGGATGGACTACGAGCAGTACGTC.

This clonotype was seen at least ten times. This chain connects TRBV2 to TRBJ2-3, with 8 bases aligning to TRBD2. The trim removed 3 bases at V and 0 bases at J, leaving 8 bases unmatched. The CDR3 consists of 17 residues. Germline V lookup: CDR1 SNHLY, CDR2 FYNNEI. The DNA for the CDR3 is TGTGCCAGCAGTGAGGGTAGAGCGGGGGCCAGCACAGATACGCAGTATTTT. As protein: CASSEGRAGASTDTQYF.

This clonotype was detected ten times or more. V and J are TRBV20-1 and TRBJ2-5, with TRBD2 matching 13 bases. This CDR3 is 18 amino acids long. Germline lookup yields CDR1 DFQATT and CDR2 SNEGSKA (reference sequence). After removal of 3 bases from V and 6 bases from J, the junction contained 16 bases not matched to a gene. For the CDR3, the DNA is TGCAGTGCTAGTGTACTAGCGGGGGGGCCCTGGTCTCAAAAGACCCAGTACTTC. Protein product: CSASVLAGGPWSQKTQYF.

This clonotype was found many times. This chain connects TRBV7-3 to TRBJ2-3, with TRBD2 matching 10 bases. Germline lookup yields CDR1 SGHTA and CDR2 FQGTGA. With 5 bases clipped from V and 4 bases from J, the junction kept 6 bases outside the gene matches. This CDR3 spans 15 amino acids. DNA of the CDR3: TGTGCCAGCAGCGTCGTAGCGGGGGGCCCAGATACGCAGTATTTT. This codes for CASSVVAGGPDTQYF.